The rows below give T cell receptor beta chains drawn from one sample of a study of T cell responses to AZD1222 COVID-19 vaccine. TCRdb's table, derived via immunoSEQ multiplex PCR, lists solely in-frame clones and lacks some. Here the sample spans 90,000 to 120,000 clones, roughly 90% being singletons. Sequencing used peripheral blood, obtained on day 0 of AZD1222 vaccination. These receptors were taken from an adult in good health. CDR3s include the opening cysteine and the closing phenylalanine or tryptophan. The D gene is left open where the match is weak. Where a row states a size, it is once, few, many or the class of an expanded clone; other rows omit it.

V gene	J gene	clone size	D gene	CDR3 DNA	CDR3 protein
TRBV5-1	TRBJ1-1	-	-	TGCGCCAGCTCAACGGGGTACACTGAAGCTTTCTTT	CASSTGYTEAFF
TRBV7-9	TRBJ1-5	-	-	TGTGCCAGCAGCTTAGCAGGGGGAAGCAATCAGCCCCAGCATTTT	CASSLAGGSNQPQHF
TRBV5-5	TRBJ2-3	-	TRBD2	TGTGCCAGCAGCTTGGCCCGGGGGGGCGGCACAGATACGCAGTATTTT	CASSLARGGGTDTQYF
TRBV7-8	TRBJ1-5	-	-	TGTGCCAGCAGCTTAGGGGTCGGCAATCAGCCCCAGCATTTT	CASSLGVGNQPQHF
TRBV6-5	TRBJ2-7	once	TRBD1	TGTGCCAGCAGAGAGGACAGGCGAGGCTACGAGCAGTACTTC	CASREDRRGYEQYF
TRBV25-1	TRBJ1-4	-	-	TGTGCCAGCAGTGAATTGCCCGTCCCGGGGTTGAATGAAAAACTGTTTTTT	CASSELPVPGLNEKLFF
TRBV6-6	TRBJ1-4	-	TRBD1	TGTGCCAGCAGTCCGCCGGACAGGGATGAAAAACTGTTTTTT	CASSPPDRDEKLFF
TRBV11-2	TRBJ2-1	-	-	TGTGCCAGCAGCTTAGATCAATTGGTGTTAGGGCAGTTCTTC	CASSLDQLVLGQFF
TRBV7-3	TRBJ2-5	-	TRBD2	TGTGCCAGCAGCTCCGCGGGGGGGCCCCGGCAAGAGACCCAGTACTTC	CASSSAGGPRQETQYF
TRBV5-1	TRBJ1-1	-	-	TGCGCCAGCAGCTCCCCGATCGGGGGTACCACTGAAGCTTTCTTT	CASSSPIGGTTEAFF
TRBV6-5	TRBJ2-1	-	-	TGTGCCAGCAGTGACTCTAGGAGGCATGAGCAGTTCTTC	CASSDSRRHEQFF
TRBV6-6	TRBJ2-7	-	TRBD2	TGTGCCAGCAGTACGGGACTAGCGGCTACCTACGAGCAGTACTTC	CASSTGLAATYEQYF
TRBV19	TRBJ2-3	-	TRBD2	TGTGCCAGTAGTATACTAGCGGGGGCTAGCACAGATACGCAGTATTTT	CASSILAGASTDTQYF
TRBV5-6	TRBJ1-1	-	TRBD1	TGTGCCAGCAGCTTAGGACAGGCGAGGAACACTGAAGCTTTCTTT	CASSLGQARNTEAFF
TRBV11-2	TRBJ1-6	-	-	TGTGCCAGCAGCTTAAGGGACAACTATAATTCACCCCTCCACTTT	CASSLRDNYNSPLHF
TRBV9	TRBJ2-5	-	-	TGTGCCAGCAGCCGCGAGGGGGCGGGAGGCAGGGAGACCCAGTACTTC	CASSREGAGGRETQYF
TRBV18	TRBJ2-1	-	TRBD2	TGTGCCAGCTCACCATTGACTAGCGGGGGGAATGAGCAGTTCTTC	CASSPLTSGGNEQFF
TRBV3-1/TRBV3-2	TRBJ2-2	-	-	TGTGCCAGCAGCCAAGGACCCTTAACTACCGGGGAGCTGTTTTTT	CASSQGPLTTGELFF
TRBV6-1	TRBJ2-7	-	-	TGTGCCAGCAGTGAACGTAGTAGGGAGCAGTACTTC	CASSERSREQYF
TRBV14	TRBJ1-2	-	-	TGTGCCAGCAGCCAAGATCACCCGCTCTATCGCTACACCTTC	CASSQDHPLYRYTF
TRBV5-1	TRBJ2-1	-	-	TGCGCCAGCGCCGCGGCTAATGAGCAGTTCTTC	CASAAANEQFF
TRBV18	TRBJ1-6	-	-	TGTGCCAGCTCACCAAAGGACGGGTATAATTCACCCCTCCACTTT	CASSPKDGYNSPLHF
TRBV6-2/TRBV6-3	TRBJ1-5	-	TRBD1	TGTGCCAGCAGTTACCCGGGACAGGGGCGCCAGCCCCAGCATTTT	CASSYPGQGRQPQHF
TRBV18	TRBJ2-1	-	-	TGTGCCAGCTCACCCATTCCGGGGCTATTTGCCGGTGAGCAGTTCTTC	CASSPIPGLFAGEQFF
TRBV28	TRBJ2-1	once	TRBD2	TGTGCCAGCACCCACAGGACTAGCGGGAGCTCCTACAATGAGCAGTTCTTC	CASTHRTSGSSYNEQFF
TRBV6-1	TRBJ1-1	-	-	TGTGCCATCCAACGGGCAGGGACGGATTTGGAAGCTTTCTTT	CAIQRAGTDLEAFF
TRBV30	TRBJ1-3	few	-	TGTGCCTGGAGTCCGCCCTTTAGCTCTGGAAACACCATATATTTT	CAWSPPFSSGNTIYF
TRBV19	TRBJ2-1	-	-	TGTGCCAGTAGCACCGTGGGGATAGTAGGCAATGAGCAGTTCTTC	CASSTVGIVGNEQFF
TRBV19	TRBJ2-1	-	-	TGTGCCAGTAGTATTTTTAGGAGCGGCGCCTCCTACAATGAGCAGTTCTTC	CASSIFRSGASYNEQFF
TRBV5-5	TRBJ1-6	-	-	TGTGCCAGCAGACTTCACCACGGGGACGGTTCACCCCTCCACTTT	CASRLHHGDGSPLHF
TRBV7-3	TRBJ2-7	once	TRBD1	TGTGCCAGCAGCCTCGACAGGGGGGTAGACGAGCAGTACTTC	CASSLDRGVDEQYF
TRBV9	TRBJ2-1	-	TRBD2	TGTGCCAGCAGCCCCAGGGGGACTAGCGGGGGCGCCTACAATGAGCAGTTCTTC	CASSPRGTSGGAYNEQFF
TRBV7-9	TRBJ1-1	-	-	TGTGCCAGCAGCCCCCGGACCCCTGAAGCTTTCTTT	CASSPRTPEAFF
TRBV30	TRBJ1-6	-	-	TGTGCCTGGAGTAAAGGCAGGATCTCACCCCTCCACTTT	CAWSKGRISPLHF
TRBV3-1/TRBV3-2	TRBJ2-1	-	-	TGTGCCAGCAGCCAAGATTTGGGACCAGCCGGGTTCTTC	CASSQDLGPAGFF
TRBV9	TRBJ2-5	-	-	TGTGCCAGCAGCGTAGGAGTTGGGGGTGGCCAAGAGACCCAGTACTTC	CASSVGVGGGQETQYF
TRBV6-5	TRBJ1-2	-	TRBD1	TGTGCCAGCAGTTATCTCCCGACAGGGATAATGGGCTACACCTTC	CASSYLPTGIMGYTF
TRBV5-1	TRBJ2-5	-	-	TGCGCCAGCAGCCGGGGGCCTAGCGGTCATACCGGAGAGACCCAGTACTTC	CASSRGPSGHTGETQYF
TRBV27	TRBJ2-3	-	-	TGTGCCAGCAGTTTACCCCCTAATACGCAGTATTTT	CASSLPPNTQYF
TRBV11-2	TRBJ2-5	-	TRBD2	TGTGCCAGCAGCTCAGCTAGCGGGAGGATACAAGAGACCCAGTACTTC	CASSSASGRIQETQYF
TRBV4-1	TRBJ2-7	-	TRBD2	TGCGCCAGCAGCCAAGAAGGACTAGTCCACGAGCAGTACTTC	CASSQEGLVHEQYF
TRBV19	TRBJ1-2	-	-	TGTGCCAGTACCACTTGGACGTTGGATGGCTACACCTTC	CASTTWTLDGYTF
TRBV10-3	TRBJ1-1	-	-	TGTGCCATCAGCCCCGGGGGGTCGAACACTGAAGCTTTCTTT	CAISPGGSNTEAFF
TRBV9	TRBJ1-5	-	-	TGTGCCAGCAGCCCCCCCGGGAGCAATCAGCCCCAGCATTTT	CASSPPGSNQPQHF
TRBV29-1	TRBJ1-1	-	-	TGCAGCGCTTCTCGGGGTACTCATGAAGCTTTCTTT	CSASRGTHEAFF
TRBV12-5	TRBJ1-5	-	-	TGTGCTAGTGGTATGAATCAGCCCCAGCATTTT	CASGMNQPQHF
TRBV19	TRBJ1-1	-	-	TGTGCCAGTACCCCCTCGGGGGGTTGGACTGAAGCTTTCTTT	CASTPSGGWTEAFF
TRBV6-4	TRBJ1-1	-	-	TGTGCCAGCAGTGATTGGCCGAACACTGAAGCTTTCTTT	CASSDWPNTEAFF
TRBV4-2	TRBJ1-5	once	-	TGTGCCAGCAGCCAAGATCTTTACCCAACAGATGTCAATCAGCCCCAGCATTTT	CASSQDLYPTDVNQPQHF
TRBV4-1	TRBJ1-2	once	-	TGCGCCAGCAGCCAAGAAGGATCCAGCCGCCAGGACGGCTACACCTTC	CASSQEGSSRQDGYTF
TRBV12-3/TRBV12-4	TRBJ2-7	-	-	TGTGCCAGCAGTCCGGGACCGTCCTACGAGCAGTACTTC	CASSPGPSYEQYF
TRBV6-2/TRBV6-3	TRBJ2-2	once	TRBD1	TGTGCCAGCAGTGGAACAGGGGGCGCGGACACCGGGGAGCTGTTTTTT	CASSGTGGADTGELFF
TRBV10-2	TRBJ1-3	-	-	TGCGCCAGCAGCTCGTCTTCTGGAAACACCATATATTTT	CASSSSSGNTIYF
TRBV4-3	TRBJ2-3	-	-	TGCGCCAGCAGCAACAGCGGGACAGATACGCAGTATTTT	CASSNSGTDTQYF
TRBV5-4	TRBJ1-2	-	TRBD1	TGTGCCAGCAGCTTGCAGGGGGCGGGTGGCCTCTATGGCTACACCTTC	CASSLQGAGGLYGYTF